The 17 T cell receptor beta chains presented below share a single source sample, sequenced in a study of cytomegalovirus exposure and HLA in healthy donors. Generated by immunoSEQ multiplex PCR, the TCRdb table keeps only in-frame clones and is missing some. The data show about 220,000 clones, 80% to 95% seen once. The sequenced sample consisted of PBMCs. All receptors derive from a woman younger than 30 in good health and CMV-seronegative.

The chain employs TRBV10-2 and TRBJ2-1; TRBD2 matches at 11 bases. There are 17 residues in the CDR3. Trimming removed 10 bases from V and 0 bases from J; junction bases left unmatched: 11. The V gene's germline CDR1 is WSHSY and CDR2 SAAADI. DNA of the CDR3: TGCGCCACCCTGTCCGGGACTAGCGGTTCCTCCTACAATGAGCAGTTCTTC. The encoded protein is CATLSGTSGSSYNEQFF.

The chain uses TRBV29-1 and TRBJ2-5; tentative D call: TRBD1 (6 bases). CDR3 length: 12 residues. The germline V gene encodes CDR1 SQVTM and CDR2 ANQGSEA. The V end lost 2 bases, the J end lost 5 bases, and 9 bases lay between the germline ends. This chain's CDR3 is CSVEKGEETQYF. For the CDR3, the DNA is TGCAGCGTTGAAAAGGGGGAGGAGACCCAGTACTTC.

The chain couples TRBV5-1 to TRBJ2-7, with D maybe TRBD1 (6 bases). Germline assignment: CDR1 SGHRS and CDR2 YFSETQ. The CDR3 is 15 residues long. Trimming removed 3 bases at V and 7 bases at J, with 20 bases between. This CDR3 is CASSSSGHPPGEQYF. The DNA of the CDR3 is TGCGCCAGCAGCTCCTCGGGACACCCCCCCGGGGAGCAGTACTTC.

The chain is built from TRBV7-2 and TRBJ1-2; TRBD1 is a possible D gene (5 bases). With 1 base removed from V and 8 bases from J, the gap between germline ends came to 11 bases. CDR1 and CDR2 (germline): SGHTA, FQGNSA. The CDR3 is 13 amino acids. CDR3 bases: TGTGCCAGCAGCTTAGTTCAGGGCCAGGGCTACACCTTC. Translation gives CASSLVQGQGYTF.

This chain joins TRBV29-1 and TRBJ2-3; 10 positions match TRBD1. Unmatched junction bases numbered 7, after V lost 3 bases and J lost 1 base. Germline V gene data show CDR1 as SQVTM and CDR2 as ANQGSEA. There are 16 residues in the CDR3. The CDR3 spells CSVEAPGTGGTDTQYF. CDR3 bases: TGCAGCGTTGAGGCCCCCGGGACAGGGGGCACAGATACGCAGTATTTT.

This chain links TRBV30 with TRBJ1-3; D possibly corresponds to TRBD1 (6 bases). V shed 8 bases and J shed 6 bases, with 14 bases lying between them. The length of the CDR3 is 12 residues. Per the germline V gene, CDR1 is GTSNPN and CDR2 is SVGIG (reference sequence). The CDR3 coding sequence is TGTGCCCGGGCGGGGGCTGCAAACACCATATATTTT. This codes for CARAGAANTIYF. Filled out from reference TRBV30 and TRBJ1-3, the complete variable domain reads SQTIHQWPATLVQPVGSPLSLECTVEGTSNPNLYWYRQAAGRGLQLLFYSVGIGQISSEVPQNLSASRPQDRQFILSSKKLLLSDSGFYLCARAGAANTIYFGEGSWLTVV.

The chain uses TRBV5-4 and TRBJ1-1; the match to TRBD1 covers 7 bases. Trimming cost V 4 bases and J 0 bases; bases outside gene matches: 6. The germline CDR1 and CDR2 sequences are SGHNT and YYREEE (reference sequence). This CDR3 comprises 15 residues. CDR3 sequence reads: CASSTLTGVNTEAFF. Here the CDR3 DNA reads TGTGCCAGCAGCACTCTTACAGGGGTGAACACTGAAGCTTTCTTT.

The chain combines TRBV5-4 with TRBJ1-1; perhaps TRBD1 as D (5 bases). V was trimmed by 0 bases and J by 5 bases, leaving 8 bases between them. Germline lookup yields CDR1 SGHNT and CDR2 YYREEE (reference sequence). The CDR3 runs 13 residues. The CDR3 protein is CASSLAKGTEAFF. CDR3 sequence (DNA): TGTGCCAGCAGCTTGGCCAAGGGGACTGAAGCTTTCTTT.

This chain links TRBV28 with TRBJ1-5; D not certain. Germline CDR1 and CDR2: MDHEN and SYDVKM. V lost 7 bases, J lost 6 bases, and 10 bases lay in between. CDR3 length equals 12 residues. As DNA, the CDR3 is TGTGCCAGCACCCTCGGGTTTCAGCCCCAGCATTTT. As protein: CASTLGFQPQHF.

This clone was seen only a few times. V gene TRBV7-9 combines with J gene TRBJ1-2; 9 bases line up with TRBD1. There are 13 residues in the CDR3. The V segment lost 5 bases and the J segment 10 bases; nucleotides outside the gene matches: 8. Per germline, CDR1 SEHNR and CDR2 FQNEAQ (reference sequence). In DNA, the CDR3 is TGTGCCAGCAGCGTCGGACAGGGGAGTCACTACACCTTC. This gives the protein CASSVGQGSHYTF.

As for this clone: Different DNA sequences within this sample yield the same CDR3. The chain recombines TRBV9 with TRBJ2-3; 12 nucleotides line up with TRBD2. The trim removed 2 bases at V and 1 base at J, leaving 2 bases unmatched. The CDR3 consists of 16 residues. Germline V gene data show CDR1 as SGDLS and CDR2 as YYNGEE. The chain's CDR3 is CASSVLAGGGTDTQYF. Written as DNA, the CDR3 is TGTGCCAGCAGCGTTCTAGCGGGGGGGGGCACAGATACGCAGTATTTT.

This clone turned up a few times. J is TRBJ2-7 and V is TRBV6-6; 10 bases match TRBD1. The germline CDR1 and CDR2 sequences are MNHNY and SVGAGI (reference sequence). The CDR3 is 15 amino acids. V shed 6 bases and J 2 bases; nucleotides not matched to a gene: 7. As DNA, the CDR3 is TGTGCCAGCAGCCACATTGGACAGGGGGCCTACGAGCAGTACTTC. It encodes CASSHIGQGAYEQYF.

The chain links TRBV6-6 to TRBJ2-5; 10 bases are shared with TRBD1. This CDR3 contains 15 residues. V lost 5 bases and J lost 4; bases outside the gene matches: 7. The V gene's germline CDR1 is MNHNY and CDR2 SVGAGI (reference sequence). CDR3 amino acids: CASSLRDRGPETQYF. The DNA for the CDR3 is TGTGCCAGCAGTCTCCGGGACAGGGGACCAGAGACCCAGTACTTC.

The rearrangement uses TRBV7-2 and TRBJ1-4; 7 positions match TRBD1. CDR1 is SGHTA, CDR2 FQGNSA, per germline. The CDR3 is made up of 14 amino acids. The junction had 7 bases not matched to a gene; V was cut back by 4 bases and J by 8 bases. The CDR3 sequence is CASSSRDSGEKLFF. The CDR3 DNA is TGTGCCAGCAGCTCCAGGGACAGCGGGGAAAAACTGTTTTTT. The full variable domain, its missing parts supplied by reference TRBV7-2 and TRBJ1-4, is GAGVSQSPSNKVTEKGKDVELRCDPISGHTALYWYRQSLGQGLEFLIYFQGNSAPDKSGLPSDRFSAERTGGSVSTLTIQRTQQEDSAVYLCASSSRDSGEKLFFGSGTQLSVL.

The J gene is TRBJ1-2, the V gene TRBV28; TRBD1 matches 8 bases. The trim removed 5 bases at V and 8 bases at J, leaving 10 bases unmatched. There are 14 residues in the CDR3. CDR1 and CDR2 (germline): MDHEN, SYDVKM. The CDR3 coding sequence is TGTGCCAGCAGTCTAACCCGACAGGGGACAGGCTACACCTTC. Translation: CASSLTRQGTGYTF.

V gene TRBV9 combines with J gene TRBJ2-7, with a possible D match to TRBD2 (6 bases). The CDR3 is 15 residues long. V lost 0 bases to trimming and J lost 2 bases, with 12 bases between them. Germline V gene lookup returns CDR1 SGDLS and CDR2 YYNGEE. The CDR3 loop is CASSVDSGKPYEQYF. The CDR3 DNA reads as TGTGCCAGCAGCGTAGATAGCGGAAAGCCCTACGAGCAGTACTTC. Looking up the rest from reference TRBV9 and TRBJ2-7 gives the full variable domain: DSGVTQTPKHLITATGQRVTLRCSPRSGDLSVYWYQQSLDQGLQFLIQYYNGEERAKGNILERFSAQQFPDLHSELNLSSLELGDSALYFCASSVDSGKPYEQYFGPGTRLTVT.

The genes are TRBV7-9 and TRBJ2-5; TRBD1 might be the D (8 bases). The germline V gene has CDR1 SEHNR and CDR2 FQNEAQ (reference sequence). This CDR3 contains 14 residues. The germline V and J ends were trimmed by 3 bases and 5 bases, with 13 bases remaining between them. CDR3 DNA sequence: TGTGCCAGCAGCTTCGACAGGGGAGGGGAGACCCAGTACTTC. Translation: CASSFDRGGETQYF.